Presented here are 17 T cell receptor beta chains from one specimen sequenced in a study of PD-1 blockade in classical Hodgkin lymphoma (dated by TCRdb to the early 2020s). The library was prepared using the immunoSEQ multiplex PCR assay. TCRdb took over this immuneACCESS table, retaining in-frame rearrangements with V and J assigned. Such tables are incomplete; in checked studies, under half of the missing clones stem from an unresolved V gene, and the remainder is unexplained. The sample has under 80,000 clones on record, about two thirds of them singletons. The ten largest make up over 7.5% of the sample. The time point label, read with the paper, signifies: cycle 2 day 1 (C2D1) of nivolumab. Every trial patient had relapsed after autologous stem cell transplantation, and cohorts A, B and C differed in prior brentuximab vedotin exposure. Sequences were derived from peripheral blood mononuclear cells (PBMCs), sampled before the second cycle of nivolumab. The receptors here all came from a human donor with classical Hodgkin lymphoma.

The V call is TRBV19, the J call TRBJ1-3; D not certain. Germline CDR1 is LNHDA and CDR2 is SQIVND (reference sequence). Trimming stripped 3 bases from V and 2 bases from J, with 17 bases between. The CDR3 runs 17 residues. CDR3 bases: TGTGCCAGTAGTATCCTCGGGGTCGAGAGCCCTGGAAACACCATATATTTT. This gives the protein CASSILGVESPGNTIYF.

The CDR3 region is CASSIATGESSGANVLTF. The DNA for the CDR3 is TGTGCCAGTAGTATAGCGACAGGTGAAAGCTCTGGGGCCAACGTCCTGACTTTC. The J gene is TRBJ2-6, the V gene TRBV19; D perhaps matches TRBD1 (6 bases). The germline V gene encodes CDR1 LNHDA and CDR2 SQIVND (reference sequence). V dropped 1 base and J dropped 0 bases, with 13 bases sitting between them. The CDR3 spans 18 residues.

The chain couples TRBV5-4 to TRBJ1-2; D is unresolved. The ends were cut back, 0 bases at V and 7 bases at J, with 10 bases in the middle. The CDR3 loop spans 13 amino acids. Germline assignment: CDR1 SGHNT and CDR2 YYREEE (reference sequence). CDR3 DNA sequence: TGTGCCAGCAGCTTGGCCCCGATAGGTGGCTACACCTTC. Residues: CASSLAPIGGYTF.

This chain uses TRBV6-5 with TRBJ2-7; the D is unclear. The germline V and J ends were trimmed by 7 bases and 4 bases, with 14 bases remaining between them. CDR1 MNHEY and CDR2 SVGAGI come from the germline V gene. The CDR3 totals 13 residues. The CDR3 coding sequence is TGTGCCAGCACCCCCAGGTTCGAATACGAGCAGTACTTC. Its protein is CASTPRFEYEQYF.

This clone was detected only a few times. DNA of the CDR3: TGTGCCAGCAGCTGGGACACCTACAATGAGCAGTTCTTC. It is translated as CASSWDTYNEQFF. The V and J genes are TRBV6-5 and TRBJ2-1; D perhaps matches TRBD1 (6 bases). V dropped 6 bases and J dropped 2 bases, with 8 bases sitting between them. Germline assignment: CDR1 MNHEY and CDR2 SVGAGI. There are 13 residues in the CDR3.

The genes are TRBV9 and TRBJ2-2; D remains unclear. Per germline, CDR1 SGDLS and CDR2 YYNGEE. V shed 0 bases and J shed 4 bases, with 7 bases lying between them. The CDR3 covers 14 residues. CDR3: CASSVAVGTGELFF. As DNA, the CDR3 is TGTGCCAGCAGCGTAGCGGTGGGCACCGGGGAGCTGTTTTTT.

V usage is TRBV30 and J usage is TRBJ2-1, with TRBD1 matching 9 bases. Germline loops: CDR1 GTSNPN, CDR2 SVGIG (reference sequence). The V gene end was trimmed by 1 base and the J gene end by 14 bases; junction bases not matched to a gene: 9. The CDR3 covers 13 residues. Here the CDR3 reads CAWSAGGTGQKFF. Written as DNA, the CDR3 is TGTGCCTGGAGTGCAGGGGGGACAGGGCAAAAGTTCTTC.

The rearrangement uses TRBV5-1 and TRBJ1-6; D gene ambiguous. This CDR3 region has 15 residues. V dropped 4 bases and J dropped 4 bases, with 12 bases sitting between them. CDR1 and CDR2 from the germline V gene are SGHRS and YFSETQ. The CDR3 region is CASSLSEGYNSPLHF. CDR3 nucleotide sequence: TGCGCCAGCAGCCTCAGTGAAGGGTATAATTCACCCCTCCACTTT.

V is TRBV6-1 and J is TRBJ2-5, with 7 positions matching TRBD1. The CDR3 extends over 15 amino acids. Trimming at V came to 5 bases and at J to 2 bases, leaving 8 bases not matched to a gene. Germline values: CDR1 MNHNS, CDR2 SASEGT. The CDR3 region has the DNA TGTGCCAGCAGTTGCCTACAGGGGCCGCAAGAGACCCAGTACTTC. Translation gives CASSCLQGPQETQYF.

The J gene is TRBJ2-7, the V gene TRBV30, with TRBD2 identical over 8 bases. Per the germline V gene, CDR1 is GTSNPN and CDR2 is SVGIG (reference sequence). The V segment lost 0 bases and the J segment 6 bases; nucleotides outside the gene matches: 7. The CDR3 contains 14 residues. In DNA, the CDR3 is TGTGCCTGGAGTGTTAAAGCGGGAGCCCGCGAGCAGTACTTC. It specifies CAWSVKAGAREQYF.

The chain joins TRBV20-1 to TRBJ2-1, with a tentative D call TRBD1 (6 bases). V was trimmed by 4 bases and J by 10 bases, leaving 8 bases between them. Germline CDR1 reads DFQATT; CDR2 reads SNEGSKA (reference sequence). There are 10 residues in the CDR3. The CDR3 loop reads CSATRGEQFF. CDR3 DNA: TGCAGTGCTACCAGGGGAGAGCAGTTCTTC.

The sample holds one count of this clone. This chain uses TRBV5-1 with TRBJ2-2; TRBD2 matches at 8 bases. Germline V CDR1 and CDR2: SGHRS, YFSETQ. CDR3 length: 16 residues. V lost 4 bases, J lost 0 bases, and 5 bases stayed unmatched. In DNA, the CDR3 is TGCGCCAGCAGCCCGGGACTAGAGTCGAACACCGGGGAGCTGTTTTTT. Amino acids: CASSPGLESNTGELFF.

The chain recombines TRBV5-1 with TRBJ1-1, with TRBD1 matching over 9 bases. Germline CDR1 and CDR2: SGHRS and YFSETQ. The CDR3 has 14 amino acids. Trimming at V came to 3 bases and at J to 7 bases, leaving 7 bases not matched to a gene. Written as DNA, the CDR3 is TGCGCCAGCAGCTCGGGACAGGGTGTTGGTGAAGCTTTCTTT. This sequence encodes CASSSGQGVGEAFF.

The chain has TRBV5-5 and TRBJ2-3; D remains ambiguous. Trimming shortened V by 1 base and J by 0 bases, and 12 bases separated the two germline ends. CDR3 length: 16 residues. Germline-derived CDR1 and CDR2 are SGHKS and YYEKEE (reference sequence). The CDR3 nucleotides are TGTGCCAGCAGCTTGAACTTTGGTACTAGCACAGATACGCAGTATTTT. Amino acid sequence: CASSLNFGTSTDTQYF.

This chain's CDR3 is CASRLSGGSEAFF. DNA for the CDR3: TGTGCCAGCAGACTAAGTGGGGGTAGTGAAGCTTTCTTT. This chain uses TRBV25-1 with TRBJ1-1; D is possibly TRBD1 (5 bases). Trimming cost V 6 bases and J 7 bases, with 15 bases left between them. The CDR3 has 13 amino acids. CDR1 is MGHDK and CDR2 is SYGVNS in the germline V gene. Variable domain in full (rest from reference TRBV25-1 and TRBJ1-1): EADIYQTPRYLVIGTGKKITLECSQTMGHDKMYWYQQDPGMELHLIHYSYGVNSTEKGDLSSESTVSRIRTEHFPLTLESARPSHTSQYLCASRLSGGSEAFFGQGTRLTVV.

This clone was observed a single time. This sequence joins TRBV5-6 and TRBJ1-3, with D unclear. The length of the CDR3 is 15 residues. Germline CDR1 reads SGHDT; CDR2 reads YYEEEE. Trimming cost V 2 bases and J 2 bases, with 11 bases left between them. The CDR3 coding sequence is TGTGCCAGCAGCTTCCGGGGAACGGCTGGAAACACCATATATTTT. Protein sequence: CASSFRGTAGNTIYF.

This chain uses TRBV7-2 with TRBJ1-6; D remains ambiguous. Germline V gives CDR1 SGHTA, CDR2 FQGNSA. The CDR3 loop spans 12 amino acids. Trimming left V 1 base short and J 9 bases short, with 4 bases between. The CDR3 loop is CASSLEVSPLHF. The CDR3 DNA reads TGTGCCAGCAGCTTAGAGGTTTCACCCCTCCACTTT.